The entry that follows covers one T cell receptor (beta chain) sequence. Its antigen remains unidentified. These data originate in a study of shared clonotypes between healthy human individuals. Study-level points and caveats: Sorted-subset sequencing, rarefaction showed, was incomplete despite large depth. Naive subsets tended to show greater estimated richness than memory subsets.

The assay used deep level. Libraries were prepared by immunoSEQ multiplex PCR; TCRdb keeps only in-frame clonotypes and omits some of them. The data contain roughly 890,000 clones, about 92% of them singletons. Naive CD8 cells were CD45RO-negative, positively selected for CCR7, excluding terminally differentiated effector memory CD45RA+ cells. This TCR was sampled from a man aged 25-40 years in good health. The sequenced sample was naive CD8+ T cells sorted from blood.

CDR3 DNA: TGTGCCAGCAGCAGCAGACAGGGGAAGGCTGGAAACACCATATATTTT. It specifies CASSSRQGKAGNTIYF. The rearrangement links TRBV7-9 to TRBJ1-3, with 8 bases that match TRBD1. With V trimmed by 5 bases and J by 2 bases, 8 bases remained unmatched. This CDR3 spans 16 amino acids. Per the germline V gene, CDR1 is SEHNR and CDR2 is FQNEAQ (reference sequence).